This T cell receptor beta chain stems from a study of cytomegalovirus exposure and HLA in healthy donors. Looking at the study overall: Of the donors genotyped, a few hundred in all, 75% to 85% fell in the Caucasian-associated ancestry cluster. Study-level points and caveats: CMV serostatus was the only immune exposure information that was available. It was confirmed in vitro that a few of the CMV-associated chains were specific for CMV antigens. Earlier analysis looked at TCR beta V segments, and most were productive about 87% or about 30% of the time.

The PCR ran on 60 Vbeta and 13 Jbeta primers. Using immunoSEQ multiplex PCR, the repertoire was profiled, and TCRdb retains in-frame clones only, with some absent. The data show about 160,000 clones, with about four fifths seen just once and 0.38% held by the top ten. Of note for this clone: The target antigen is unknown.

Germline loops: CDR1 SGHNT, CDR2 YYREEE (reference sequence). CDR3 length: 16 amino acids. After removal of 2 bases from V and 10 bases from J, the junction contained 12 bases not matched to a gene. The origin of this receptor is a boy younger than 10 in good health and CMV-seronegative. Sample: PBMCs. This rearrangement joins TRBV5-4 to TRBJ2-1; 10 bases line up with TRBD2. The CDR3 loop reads CASSLSASGSPREQFF. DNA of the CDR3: TGTGCCAGCAGCTTATCGGCTAGCGGGAGCCCCAGGGAGCAGTTCTTC.